The 31 T cell receptor beta chains reported below all come from one sample, sequenced in a study of T cells in tumors after PD-1 blockade. The table came from immunoSEQ multiplex PCR; TCRdb's copy has only in-frame clones and leaves some out. The table lists 45,000 to 60,000 clones, roughly 80% of them singletons. The source material was PBMCs, sampled before anti-PD-1 treatment. Source of these receptors: a human donor with basal cell carcinoma.

The chain couples TRBV7-4 to TRBJ1-4; the D gene is possibly TRBD1 (6 bases). Germline CDR1 reads SGHVT; CDR2 reads SQSDAQ. Trimming cost V 3 bases and J 0 bases, with 11 bases left between them. The CDR3 is made up of 16 amino acids. For the CDR3, the DNA is TGTGCCAGCAGCTTCGAGGGGGTCGCAACTAATGAAAAACTGTTTTTT. This sequence encodes CASSFEGVATNEKLFF.

This chain uses TRBV19 with TRBJ1-2; unclear D gene. Trimming stripped 1 base from V and 6 bases from J, with 9 bases between. CDR1 LNHDA and CDR2 SQIVND come from the germline V gene (reference sequence). The CDR3 has 13 residues. CDR3 coding DNA: TGTGCCAGTAGTATAGGGCCCAGGAATGGCTACACCTTC. Protein: CASSIGPRNGYTF.

The chain combines TRBV6-5 with TRBJ1-2; the D gene is possibly TRBD1 (6 bases). With 2 bases removed from V and 8 bases from J, the gap between germline ends came to 21 bases. Germline loops: CDR1 MNHEY, CDR2 SVGAGI. The CDR3 is 16 residues long. In DNA form, the CDR3 reads TGTGCCAGCAGTTACGGCTTTGTGGGCAGGGGTGGCGGCTACACCTTC. This encodes CASSYGFVGRGGGYTF.

This clone came up a few times. The chain uses TRBV12-3 or TRBV12-4 and TRBJ1-2, with D hard to call. The CDR3 covers 11 residues. Trimming cost V 3 bases and J 13 bases, with 12 bases left between them. CDR3 sequence (DNA): TGTGCCAGCAGTTTGGGCGGGAAAGGCACCTTC. Protein product: CASSLGGKGTF.

This clone has just a few counts. V usage is TRBV23-1 and J usage is TRBJ1-1; D is unresolved. TRBV23-1 is annotated as an ORF whose role is uncertain. The CDR3 runs 13 residues. The V gene lost 8 bases and the J gene lost 0 bases, with 10 bases spanning the gap. The CDR3 loop reads CASRPRLNTEAFF. DNA for the CDR3: TGCGCCAGCCGCCCCAGGCTGAACACTGAAGCTTTCTTT.

The rearrangement links TRBV28 to TRBJ1-6; D unclear. The V gene lost 6 bases and the J gene lost 0 bases, with 3 bases spanning the gap. The V gene's germline CDR1 is MDHEN and CDR2 SYDVKM. The CDR3 length is 13 residues. Written as DNA, the CDR3 is TGTGCCAGCAGGGGCTCCTATAATTCACCCCTCCACTTT. Translated, it gives CASRGSYNSPLHF.

CDR3: CASSQQIGQNSNQPQHF. DNA of the CDR3: TGTGCCAGCAGCCAGCAAATCGGACAGAATAGCAATCAGCCCCAGCATTTT. The chain recombines TRBV4-2 with TRBJ1-5; tentatively, D is TRBD1 (6 bases). Germline CDR1 is LGHNA and CDR2 is YNFKEQ. The CDR3 sequence is 17 residues long. The V and J ends lost 3 bases and 0 bases respectively, with 15 bases between them.

The V gene is TRBV27, the J gene TRBJ1-2, with TRBD1 matching 9 bases. The CDR3 runs to 13 residues. V gave up 6 bases and J gave up 1 base; unmatched junction bases: 0. Germline values: CDR1 MNHEY, CDR2 SMNVEV (reference sequence). The CDR3 coding sequence is TGTGCCAGCAGGACAGGGGGTAACTATGGCTACACCTTC. It translates to CASRTGGNYGYTF.

This clone came up a few times. The chain employs TRBV27 and TRBJ2-5; 11 nucleotides agree with TRBD2. The germline V gene has CDR1 MNHEY and CDR2 SMNVEV (reference sequence). The CDR3 totals 13 residues. The junction had 5 bases not matched to a gene; V was cut back by 10 bases and J by 4 bases. The DNA of the CDR3 is TGTGCCATTAGCGGGGGGGCGGGAGAGACCCAGTACTTC. Protein: CAISGGAGETQYF.

The rearrangement links TRBV5-5 to TRBJ1-1, with D possibly matching TRBD1 (5 bases). The CDR3 runs 14 residues. V lost 5 bases and J 7 bases, leaving 18 bases between the germline ends. Germline V gene sequence: CDR1 SGHKS, CDR2 YYEKEE (reference sequence). The CDR3 DNA sequence: TGTGCCAGCAGGTCCGGGACCCCCCGGAGTGAAGCTTTCTTT. It translates to CASRSGTPRSEAFF.

This clone was observed once. J is TRBJ2-5 and V is TRBV4-1, with D unresolved. V dropped 1 base and J dropped 1 base, with 13 bases sitting between them. Germline CDR1 MGHRA, CDR2 YSYEKL. This CDR3 has 16 residues. CDR3: CASSQATMAVQETQYF. The CDR3 coding sequence is TGCGCCAGCAGCCAAGCGACAATGGCAGTCCAAGAGACCCAGTACTTC.

V gene TRBV4-2 combines with J gene TRBJ2-3, with TRBD1 as a possible D gene (6 bases). The V gene lost 1 base and the J gene lost 0 bases, with 11 bases spanning the gap. The CDR3 is made up of 16 amino acids. Germline V gene sequence: CDR1 LGHNA, CDR2 YNFKEQ. CDR3: CASSQVGAASTDTQYF. The CDR3, as DNA: TGTGCCAGCAGCCAAGTGGGGGCGGCCAGCACAGATACGCAGTATTTT.

The chain employs TRBV18 and TRBJ2-5; either TRBD1 or TRBD2 may fit D (5 bases each). CDR3 size: 18 residues. Trimming stripped 5 bases from V and 5 bases from J, with 27 bases between. In germline, CDR1 is KGHSH, CDR2 LQKENI. The CDR3 region has the DNA TGTGCCAGCTCATCGGGACGTCGGCCAACCGGAAATCTGGAGACCCAGTACTTC. Its protein product is CASSSGRRPTGNLETQYF.

This chain joins TRBV6-2 or TRBV6-3 and TRBJ2-3; 7 bases fit TRBD1. The CDR3 is made up of 11 amino acids. V lost 2 bases to trimming and J lost 10 bases; unmatched junction nucleotides: 0. Looked up from germline, CDR1 is MNHEY and CDR2 is SVGEGT. CDR3 region: CASSYGTAQYF. The CDR3 bases are TGTGCCAGCAGTTACGGGACAGCGCAGTATTTT.

This rearrangement joins TRBV18 to TRBJ1-1; D gene ambiguous. Trimming shortened V by 1 base and J by 4 bases, and 10 bases separated the two germline ends. The CDR3 extends over 14 amino acids. Per the germline V gene, CDR1 is KGHSH and CDR2 is LQKENI. The DNA of the CDR3 is TGTGCCAGCTCACCACGACGGGAGGCCACTGAAGCTTTCTTT. Translation: CASSPRREATEAFF. The whole variable domain, filled in from reference TRBV18 and TRBJ1-1, reads NAGVMQNPRHLVRRRGQEARLRCSPMKGHSHVYWYRQLPEEGLKFMVYLQKENIIDESGMPKERFSAEFPKEGPSILRIQQVVRGDSAAYFCASSPRREATEAFFGQGTRLTVV.

The gene calls are TRBV5-1 and TRBJ1-2, with D possibly TRBD1 on 6 matching bases. From germline, CDR1 is SGHRS and CDR2 YFSETQ. The CDR3 length is 14 residues. V gave up 4 bases and J gave up 8 bases, with 18 bases separating them. CDR3 in DNA: TGCGCCAGCAGCGACCGGGACACCTCGTCGGGCTACACCTTC. Its translation: CASSDRDTSSGYTF.

This chain joins TRBV5-1 and TRBJ1-1; 7 bases are shared with TRBD1. J lost 2 bases, V lost 4 bases, and 11 bases had no gene match. CDR1 and CDR2 from the germline V gene are SGHRS and YFSETQ. This CDR3 has 16 amino acids. CDR3 sequence: CASSRTPGTANTEAFF. CDR3 nucleotides: TGCGCCAGCAGCCGAACCCCCGGGACAGCTAACACTGAAGCTTTCTTT.

V gene TRBV29-1 combines with J gene TRBJ2-3, with 11 bases aligning to TRBD2. V trimming: 8 bases; J trimming: 5 bases; junction bases outside the gene matches: 21. Germline V gene data show CDR1 as SQVTM and CDR2 as ANQGSEA. The CDR3 consists of 18 residues. CDR3 bases: TGCAGCCCCGAAGGTCTCCTAGCGGGGGGAGAGGGAGTAGATACGCAGTATTTT. Encoded protein: CSPEGLLAGGEGVDTQYF.

The rearrangement uses TRBV5-1 and TRBJ2-1, with 9 bases fitting TRBD2. CDR1 is SGHRS and CDR2 is YFSETQ in the germline V gene. The CDR3 has 15 residues. With 0 bases clipped from V and 7 bases from J, the junction kept 5 bases outside the gene matches. The CDR3 sequence: CASSLGIAGENEQFF. The CDR3 bases are TGCGCCAGCAGCTTGGGAATAGCGGGGGAAAATGAGCAGTTCTTC.

This chain uses TRBV7-9 with TRBJ2-1; 10 nucleotides agree with TRBD2. Per germline, CDR1 SEHNR and CDR2 FQNEAQ (reference sequence). The CDR3 spans 13 residues. Trimming took 9 bases from V and 5 from J; bases not matched to a gene: 4. CDR3 amino acids: CASLAGVNNEQFF. DNA for the CDR3: TGTGCCAGTCTAGCGGGGGTAAACAATGAGCAGTTCTTC.

The CDR3, as DNA: TGTGCCACCAGCAGACAGATTAACACTGAAGCTTTCTTT. This gives the protein CATSRQINTEAFF. The V call is TRBV15, the J call TRBJ1-1; D remains unclear. V lost 2 bases to trimming and J lost 2 bases, with 6 bases between them. CDR1 is LNHNV, CDR2 YYDKDF, per germline (reference sequence). This CDR3 is 13 amino acids long.

This chain uses TRBV4-1 with TRBJ2-5, with 11 positions matching TRBD2. CDR3 length: 16 amino acids. The junction had 6 bases not matched to a gene; V was cut back by 4 bases and J by 2 bases. The germline CDR1 and CDR2 sequences are MGHRA and YSYEKL. The CDR3: CASSPRLAGNQETQYF. In DNA form, the CDR3 reads TGCGCCAGCAGCCCCCGACTAGCGGGGAATCAAGAGACCCAGTACTTC.

This clone was seen once. The chain has TRBV28 and TRBJ1-5; 8 bases map to TRBD1. This CDR3 region has 16 residues. Germline V gene sequence: CDR1 MDHEN, CDR2 SYDVKM. V dropped 6 bases and J dropped 2; count of bases not matched to a gene: 9. This CDR3 is CASSPDGQGGNQPQHF. Written as DNA, the CDR3 is TGTGCCAGCAGCCCTGATGGACAGGGCGGCAATCAGCCCCAGCATTTT. The variable domain in full, completed from reference TRBV28 and TRBJ1-5, reads DVKVTQSSRYLVKRTGEKVFLECVQDMDHENMFWYRQDPGLGLRLIYFSYDVKMKEKGDIPEGYSVSREKKERFSLILESASTNQTSMYLCASSPDGQGGNQPQHFGDGTRLSIL.

This clone appeared once. This chain connects TRBV28 to TRBJ1-2, with 7 bases matching TRBD1. The CDR3 loop spans 15 amino acids. Germline CDR1 MDHEN, CDR2 SYDVKM. The trim removed 1 base at V and 2 bases at J, leaving 4 bases unmatched. CDR3: CASSLLPGGNYGYTF. CDR3 bases: TGTGCCAGCAGTTTATTACCAGGGGGAAACTATGGCTACACCTTC.

The chain is built from TRBV5-1 and TRBJ1-3; tentatively, D is TRBD1 (5 bases). CDR3 length equals 16 residues. Germline V gives CDR1 SGHRS, CDR2 YFSETQ. V was pared by 3 bases and J by 4 bases, with 17 bases between. The CDR3 loop reads CASSSGTAAGGNTIYF. The CDR3 DNA reads as TGCGCCAGCAGCTCCGGGACCGCTGCGGGGGGAAACACCATATATTTT.

The chain carries TRBV6-5 and TRBJ2-3; D tentatively fits TRBD1 or TRBD2 (5 bases each). CDR3 length: 15 residues. The germline V and J ends were trimmed by 2 bases and 0 bases, with 9 bases remaining between them. Germline CDR1 reads MNHEY; CDR2 reads SVGAGI. In nucleotides, the CDR3 is TGTGCCAGCAGTTACCAATGGGGGAGCACAGATACGCAGTATTTT. This sequence encodes CASSYQWGSTDTQYF.

The chain is built from TRBV5-4 and TRBJ1-1, with 7 nucleotides matching TRBD1. From germline, CDR1 is SGHNT and CDR2 YYREEE (reference sequence). The V gene end was trimmed by 4 bases and the J gene end by 4 bases; junction bases not matched to a gene: 10. CDR3 length: 15 residues. The CDR3 bases are TGTGCCAGCAGCAGAAGAGAGGGGGCAGGCACTGAAGCTTTCTTT. Protein product: CASSRREGAGTEAFF. The full variable domain, with the rest looked up from reference TRBV5-4 and TRBJ1-1, is ETGVTQSPTHLIKTRGQQVTLRCSSQSGHNTVSWYQQALGQGPQFIFQYYREEENGRGNFPPRFSGLQFPNYSSELNVNALELDDSALYLCASSRREGAGTEAFFGQGTRLTVV.

The chain has TRBV6-1 and TRBJ1-1, with D hard to call. The CDR3 is 14 residues long. V lost 1 base to trimming and J lost 4 bases, with 10 bases between them. CDR1 MNHNS and CDR2 SASEGT come from the germline V gene. As DNA, the CDR3 is TGTGCCAGCAGTGAAGAGAAAGGGAGCACTGAAGCTTTCTTT. As protein: CASSEEKGSTEAFF.

The rearrangement uses TRBV5-1 and TRBJ2-5, with D uncertain. The length of the CDR3 is 14 residues. Germline V lookup: CDR1 SGHRS, CDR2 YFSETQ. Trimming stripped 0 bases from V and 4 bases from J, with 10 bases between. DNA for the CDR3: TGCGCCAGCAGCTTGGAGGGCCCGGGAGAGACCCAGTACTTC. Translation gives CASSLEGPGETQYF.

This chain links TRBV11-3 with TRBJ1-1; no definite D call. From germline, CDR1 is SGHNT and CDR2 YENEEA. V was shortened by 0 bases and J by 0 bases, with 14 bases between the two germline ends. The length of the CDR3 is 17 residues. CDR3 protein: CASSLEMVGQMNTEAFF. The CDR3 DNA sequence: TGTGCCAGCAGCTTAGAGATGGTGGGCCAGATGAACACTGAAGCTTTCTTT.

The J gene is TRBJ2-1, the V gene TRBV7-6, with D perhaps TRBD1 or TRBD2 (6 bases each). V lost 9 bases and J 7 bases, leaving 19 bases between the germline ends. The CDR3 runs to 14 residues. Germline V gene lookup returns CDR1 SGHVS and CDR2 FNYEAQ. The chain's CDR3 is CARARRGVMNEQFF. CDR3 DNA sequence: TGTGCCAGAGCTAGGAGGGGGGTCATGAATGAGCAGTTCTTC.